The 15 T cell receptor beta chains below come from one sample, sequenced in a study of early T cells in non-severe SARS-CoV-2 infection. Each CDR3 protein gets one entry after TCRdb re-called the 5' RACE reads with MiXCR. Of fewer than 60,000 distinct CDR3 sequences in the sample, 9% to 9.5% were seen once. Sequences were obtained from whole blood. Receptor source: an adult who was a healthcare worker with PCR-confirmed SARS-CoV-2 infection or an uninfected control (not recorded which).

This clonotype was counted ten times or more. V usage is TRBV11-3 and J usage is TRBJ1-1; 7 bases align to TRBD1. V dropped 5 bases and J dropped 6; count of bases not matched to a gene: 3. This CDR3 has 12 amino acids. Germline assignment: CDR1 SGHNT and CDR2 YENEEA. In DNA, the CDR3 is TGTGCCAGCAGCCGCAGGGGGTCTGAAGCTTTCTTT. This codes for CASSRRGSEAFF.

This clonotype has a count of ten or more. The V call is TRBV5-6, the J call TRBJ2-3; no clear D gene. V lost 1 base to trimming and J lost 1 base, with 4 bases between them. The CDR3 loop spans 13 amino acids. Looked up from germline, CDR1 is SGHDT and CDR2 is YYEEEE. Here the CDR3 DNA reads TGTGCCAGCAGCTTGCAGGGCACAGATACGCAGTATTTT. It codes for CASSLQGTDTQYF. Drawing the rest from reference TRBV5-6 and TRBJ2-3, the complete variable domain is DAGVTQSPTHLIKTRGQQVTLRCSPKSGHDTVSWYQQALGQGPQFIFQYYEEEERQRGNFPDRFSGHQFPNYSSELNVNALLLGDSALYLCASSLQGTDTQYFGPGTRLTVL.

In its sample, this clonotype was seen many times. The chain recombines TRBV29-1 with TRBJ2-3; D unclear. The ends were cut back, 4 bases at V and 2 bases at J, with 10 bases in the middle. The CDR3 loop spans 13 amino acids. The germline V gene encodes CDR1 SQVTM and CDR2 ANQGSEA. CDR3 nucleotide sequence: TGCAGCGTTGGATTTTCCCCCACAGATACGCAGTATTTT. Its translation: CSVGFSPTDTQYF.

This clonotype occurred many times. V usage is TRBV20-1 and J usage is TRBJ2-4; D remains ambiguous. Germline V lookup: CDR1 DFQATT, CDR2 SNEGSKA (reference sequence). Trimming took off 3 bases at V and 5 bases at J, with 14 bases between the two ends. The length of the CDR3 is 14 residues. CDR3 sequence: CSARPVPTENIQYF. CDR3 DNA sequence: TGCAGTGCTAGGCCGGTACCTACTGAAAACATTCAGTACTTC.

This clonotype was seen at least ten times. The chain recombines TRBV20-1 with TRBJ1-2; D unresolved. Deletions cut 3 bases from V and 2 bases from J, with 16 bases between. The CDR3 has 15 amino acids. Germline V CDR1 and CDR2: DFQATT, SNEGSKA (reference sequence). CDR3 sequence reads: CSARSWLEKNYGYTF. CDR3 bases: TGCAGTGCTAGGTCTTGGCTGGAGAAAAACTATGGCTACACCTTC.

The sample holds many counts of this clonotype. The chain carries TRBV11-2 and TRBJ2-1; TRBD1 is a possible D gene (5 bases). The CDR3 has 16 residues. Trimming removed 5 bases at V and 4 bases at J, with 18 bases between. Germline V gene sequence: CDR1 SGHAT, CDR2 FQNNGV. The CDR3 DNA sequence: TGTGCCAGCAGCCCCGACGCAGGGATGAAATACAATGAGCAGTTCTTC. Its protein is CASSPDAGMKYNEQFF.

This clonotype has ten or more counts. J is TRBJ2-7 and V is TRBV2; D possibly corresponds to TRBD2 (5 bases). Trimming shortened V by 6 bases and J by 4 bases, and 16 bases separated the two germline ends. Germline values: CDR1 SNHLY, CDR2 FYNNEI. There are 14 residues in the CDR3. CDR3 nucleotides: TGTGCCAGCAGCCTGGGGAGCCTAGGGTACGAGCAGTACTTC. It encodes CASSLGSLGYEQYF.

V and J are TRBV5-6 and TRBJ2-7; tentatively, D is TRBD1 (5 bases). CDR1 is SGHDT and CDR2 is YYEEEE in the germline V gene. There are 13 residues in the CDR3. Trimming stripped 2 bases from V and 3 bases from J, with 9 bases between. CDR3 loop: CASSFLRDYEQYF. The CDR3 coding sequence is TGTGCCAGCAGCTTTCTCAGGGACTACGAGCAGTACTTC.

Many counts were recorded for this clonotype. The chain recombines TRBV5-5 with TRBJ2-2; TRBD1 matches at 7 bases. This CDR3 is 15 amino acids long. The ends lost 4 bases at V and 0 bases at J; junction bases unmatched: 3. Germline lookup yields CDR1 SGHKS and CDR2 YYEKEE (reference sequence). CDR3 sequence: CASSKGQTNTGELFF. The CDR3 DNA follows: TGTGCCAGCAGCAAGGGACAGACGAACACCGGGGAGCTGTTTTTT.

In its sample, this clonotype was seen many times. The genes are TRBV2 and TRBJ2-1; TRBD2 matches 8 bases. Germline trimming cut 7 bases from V and 4 bases from J; bases unmatched to any gene: 9. The CDR3 has 15 residues. Germline CDR1 reads SNHLY; CDR2 reads FYNNEI. Here the CDR3 reads CASNSGGQAYNEQFF. The CDR3 bases are TGTGCCAGCAACAGCGGGGGCCAGGCGTACAATGAGCAGTTCTTC.

This clonotype showed up just a few times. The rearrangement links TRBV9 to TRBJ2-2; unclear D gene. The CDR3 runs 13 residues. The germline V gene encodes CDR1 SGDLS and CDR2 YYNGEE. Trimming pared 0 bases from V and 5 bases from J, leaving 5 bases between. The CDR3 here is CASSVERTGELFF. CDR3 DNA sequence: TGTGCCAGCAGCGTAGAGAGGACCGGGGAGCTGTTTTTT.

This clonotype has ten or more counts. This chain uses TRBV6-1 with TRBJ1-1, with no clear D. Germline V lookup: CDR1 MNHNS, CDR2 SASEGT. CDR3 length equals 12 residues. V was pared by 1 base and J by 9 bases, with 9 bases between. CDR3: CASSEVDPQAFF. CDR3 bases: TGTGCCAGCAGTGAAGTGGACCCCCAAGCTTTCTTT.

This clonotype was observed many times. This chain joins TRBV5-1 and TRBJ1-6; 10 nucleotides match TRBD1. The J segment lost 7 bases and the V segment lost 4 bases, leaving 5 bases of the junction unmatched. The germline V gene has CDR1 SGHRS and CDR2 YFSETQ. CDR3 length: 15 amino acids. CDR3 amino acids: CASSGTGVGNSPLHF. CDR3 sequence (DNA): TGCGCCAGCAGCGGGACAGGGGTTGGGAATTCACCCCTCCACTTT. Full variable domain (outside the CDR3, taken from reference TRBV5-1 and TRBJ1-6): KAGVTQTPRYLIKTRGQQVTLSCSPISGHRSVSWYQQTPGQGLQFLFEYFSETQRNKGNFPGRFSGRQFSNSRSEMNVSTLELGDSALYLCASSGTGVGNSPLHFGNGTRLTVT.

This clonotype has a count of ten or more. This sequence joins TRBV11-2 and TRBJ2-1; D might be TRBD1 or TRBD2, each matching 5 bases. Per the germline V gene, CDR1 is SGHAT and CDR2 is FQNNGV. Deletions cut 8 bases from V and 5 bases from J, with 16 bases between. This CDR3 is built from 14 residues. CDR3 protein: CASAGDRYNNEQFF. The CDR3 DNA reads TGTGCCAGCGCTGGGGACCGTTACAACAATGAGCAGTTCTTC. Complete variable domain (other parts from reference TRBV11-2 and TRBJ2-1): EAGVAQSPRYKIIEKRQSVAFWCNPISGHATLYWYQQILGQGPKLLIQFQNNGVVDDSQLPKDRFSAERLKGVDSTLKIQPAKLEDSAVYLCASAGDRYNNEQFFGPGTRLTVL.

This clonotype was detected many times. At one end the junction does not follow the germline gene, possibly because of a read error. The V call is TRBV19, the J call TRBJ1-5; 7 bases align to TRBD1. The CDR3 totals 13 residues. Per the germline V gene, CDR1 is LNHDA and CDR2 is SQIVND (reference sequence). The CDR3 bases are TGTGCCAGTAACCCCCAGGGGGATCAACCCCAGCATTTT. Residues: CASNPQGDQPQHF.